This TCR beta chain was recorded in a study of OX40 agonist ivuxolimab in advanced cancers. Study-level points and caveats: The CD4+ and CD8+ T cells in the blood had expanded clonally by week 6 at 0.1 to 3.0 mg/kg.

TCRdb's table, derived via immunoSEQ multiplex PCR, lists solely in-frame clones and lacks some. Altogether approximately 23,000 clones are present, over 80% being singletons, with the ten largest covering approximately 37%. The germline V gene has CDR1 KGHSH and CDR2 LQKENI. The CDR3 loop spans 14 amino acids. V dropped 0 bases and J dropped 4 bases, with 9 bases sitting between them. Comment on this clone: Its antigen is unknown.

This TCR came from an adult with an advanced solid tumor such as melanoma, head and neck, liver or kidney cancer. The gene calls are TRBV18 and TRBJ1-2; D may be TRBD1 (6 bases). This material consisted of CD4+ or CD8+ T cells sorted from blood, taken in a trial of the OX40 agonist ivuxolimab. The CDR3: CASSPPTGSYGYTF. The CDR3 DNA reads TGTGCCAGCTCACCACCTACAGGGAGCTATGGCTACACCTTC.